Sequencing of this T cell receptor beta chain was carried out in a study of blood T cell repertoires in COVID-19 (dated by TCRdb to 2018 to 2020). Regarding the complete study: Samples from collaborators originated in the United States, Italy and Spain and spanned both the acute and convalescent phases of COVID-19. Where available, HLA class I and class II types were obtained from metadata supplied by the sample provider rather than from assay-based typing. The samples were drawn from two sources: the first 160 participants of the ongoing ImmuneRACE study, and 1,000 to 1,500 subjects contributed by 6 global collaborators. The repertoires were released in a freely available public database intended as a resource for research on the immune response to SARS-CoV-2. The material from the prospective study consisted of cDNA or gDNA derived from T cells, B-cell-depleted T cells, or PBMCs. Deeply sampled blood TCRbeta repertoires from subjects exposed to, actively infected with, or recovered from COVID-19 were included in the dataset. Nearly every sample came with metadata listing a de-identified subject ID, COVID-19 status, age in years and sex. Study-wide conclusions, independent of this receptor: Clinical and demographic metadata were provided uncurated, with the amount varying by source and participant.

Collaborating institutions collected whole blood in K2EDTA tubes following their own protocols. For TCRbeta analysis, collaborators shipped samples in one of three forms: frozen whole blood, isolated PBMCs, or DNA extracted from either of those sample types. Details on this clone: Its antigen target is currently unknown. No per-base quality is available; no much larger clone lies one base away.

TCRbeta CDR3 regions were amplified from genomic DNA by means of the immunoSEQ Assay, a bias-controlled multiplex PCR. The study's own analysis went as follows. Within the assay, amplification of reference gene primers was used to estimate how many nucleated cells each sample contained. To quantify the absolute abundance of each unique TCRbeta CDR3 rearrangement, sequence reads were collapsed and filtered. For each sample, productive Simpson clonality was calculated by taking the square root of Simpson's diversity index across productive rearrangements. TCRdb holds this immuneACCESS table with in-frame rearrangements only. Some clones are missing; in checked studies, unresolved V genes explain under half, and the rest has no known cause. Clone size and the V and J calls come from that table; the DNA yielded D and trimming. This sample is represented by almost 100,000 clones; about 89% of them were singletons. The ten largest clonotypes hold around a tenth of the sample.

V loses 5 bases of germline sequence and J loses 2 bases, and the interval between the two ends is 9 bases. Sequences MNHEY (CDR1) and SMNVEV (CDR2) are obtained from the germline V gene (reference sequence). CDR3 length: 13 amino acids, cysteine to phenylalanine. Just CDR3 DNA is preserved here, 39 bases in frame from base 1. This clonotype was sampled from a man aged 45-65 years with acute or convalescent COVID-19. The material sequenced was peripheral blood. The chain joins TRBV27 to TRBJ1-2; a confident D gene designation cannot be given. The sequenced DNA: TGTGCCAGCAGTCCCGGGGTAAACTATGGCTACACCTTC. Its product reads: CASSPGVNYGYTF.